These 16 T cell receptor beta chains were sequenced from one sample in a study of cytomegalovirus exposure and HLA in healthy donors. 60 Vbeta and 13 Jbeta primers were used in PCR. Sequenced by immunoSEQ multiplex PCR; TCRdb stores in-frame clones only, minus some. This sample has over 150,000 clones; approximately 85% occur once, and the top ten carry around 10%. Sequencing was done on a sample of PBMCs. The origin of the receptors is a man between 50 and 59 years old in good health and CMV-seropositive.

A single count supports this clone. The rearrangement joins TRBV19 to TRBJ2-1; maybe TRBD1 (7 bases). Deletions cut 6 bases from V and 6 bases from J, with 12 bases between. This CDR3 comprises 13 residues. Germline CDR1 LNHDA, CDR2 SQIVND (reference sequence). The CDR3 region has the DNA TGTGCCAGTAGGGAGGGACAGCGCAATGAGCAGTTCTTC. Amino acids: CASREGQRNEQFF.

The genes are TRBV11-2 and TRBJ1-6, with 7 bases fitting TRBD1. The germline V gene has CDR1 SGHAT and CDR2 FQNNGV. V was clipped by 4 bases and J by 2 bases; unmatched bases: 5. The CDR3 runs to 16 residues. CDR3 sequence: CASSYGQDTYNSPLHF. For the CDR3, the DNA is TGTGCCAGCAGCTACGGACAGGACACCTATAATTCACCCCTCCACTTT.

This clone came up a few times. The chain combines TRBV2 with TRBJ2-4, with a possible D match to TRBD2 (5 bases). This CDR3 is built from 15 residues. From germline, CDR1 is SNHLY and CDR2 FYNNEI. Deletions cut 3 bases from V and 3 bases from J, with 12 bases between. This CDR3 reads CASSEDWVVKNIQYF. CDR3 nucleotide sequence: TGTGCCAGCAGTGAGGACTGGGTTGTCAAAAACATTCAGTACTTC.

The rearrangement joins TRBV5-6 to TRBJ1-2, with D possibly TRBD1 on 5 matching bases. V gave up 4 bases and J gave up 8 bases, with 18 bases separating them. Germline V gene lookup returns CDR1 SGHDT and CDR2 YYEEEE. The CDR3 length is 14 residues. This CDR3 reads CASSAQGYASGYTF. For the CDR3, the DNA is TGTGCCAGCAGCGCCCAGGGATACGCGTCAGGCTACACCTTC.

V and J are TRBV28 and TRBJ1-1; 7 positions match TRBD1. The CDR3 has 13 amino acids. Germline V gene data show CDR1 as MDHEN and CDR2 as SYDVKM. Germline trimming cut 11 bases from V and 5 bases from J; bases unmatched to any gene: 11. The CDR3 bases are TGTGCCGTTACCCTAGACAGGGTTACTGAAGCTTTCTTT. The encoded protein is CAVTLDRVTEAFF.

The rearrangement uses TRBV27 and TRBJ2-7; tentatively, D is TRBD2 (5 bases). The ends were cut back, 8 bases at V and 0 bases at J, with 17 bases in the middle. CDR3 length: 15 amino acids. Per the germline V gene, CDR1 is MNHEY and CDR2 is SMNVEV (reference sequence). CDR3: CASSLTGSGSYEQYF. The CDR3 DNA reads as TGTGCCAGCTCCTTGACGGGGTCCGGCTCCTACGAGCAGTACTTC.

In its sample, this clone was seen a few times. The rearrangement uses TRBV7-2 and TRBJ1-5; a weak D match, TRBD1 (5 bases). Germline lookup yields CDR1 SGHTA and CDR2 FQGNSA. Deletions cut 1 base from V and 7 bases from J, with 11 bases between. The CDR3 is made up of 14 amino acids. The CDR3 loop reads CASSLGTMGQPQHF. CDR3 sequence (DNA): TGTGCCAGCAGCTTAGGGACAATGGGACAGCCCCAGCATTTT.

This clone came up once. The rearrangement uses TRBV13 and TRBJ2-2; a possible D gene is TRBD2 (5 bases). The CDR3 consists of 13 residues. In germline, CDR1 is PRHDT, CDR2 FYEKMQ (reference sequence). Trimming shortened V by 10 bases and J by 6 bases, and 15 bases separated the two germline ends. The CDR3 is CATTRSGPGELFF. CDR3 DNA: TGTGCCACCACCCGGAGCGGACCCGGGGAGCTGTTTTTT.

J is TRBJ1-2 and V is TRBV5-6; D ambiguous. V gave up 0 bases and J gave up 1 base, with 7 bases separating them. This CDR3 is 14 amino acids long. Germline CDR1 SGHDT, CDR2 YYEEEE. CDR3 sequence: CASSLERNNYGYTF. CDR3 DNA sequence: TGTGCCAGCAGCTTGGAGCGCAATAACTATGGCTACACCTTC.

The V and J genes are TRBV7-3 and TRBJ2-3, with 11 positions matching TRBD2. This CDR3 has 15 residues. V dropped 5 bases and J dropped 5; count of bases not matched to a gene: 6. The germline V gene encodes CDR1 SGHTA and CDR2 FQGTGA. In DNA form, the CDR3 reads TGTGCCAGCAGCCACACTAGCGGGGGCAAAGATACGCAGTATTTT. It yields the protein CASSHTSGGKDTQYF. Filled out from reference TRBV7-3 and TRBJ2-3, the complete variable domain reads GAGVSQTPSNKVTEKGKYVELRCDPISGHTALYWYRQSLGQGPEFLIYFQGTGAADDSGLPNDRFFAVRPEGSVSTLKIQRTERGDSAVYLCASSHTSGGKDTQYFGPGTRLTVL.

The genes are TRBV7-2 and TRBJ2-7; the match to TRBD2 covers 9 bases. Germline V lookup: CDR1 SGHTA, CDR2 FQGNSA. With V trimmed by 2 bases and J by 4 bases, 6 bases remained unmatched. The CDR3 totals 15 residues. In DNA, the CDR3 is TGTGCCAGCAGCTTAATAGCGGGGGACGGGTACGAGCAGTACTTC. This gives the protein CASSLIAGDGYEQYF. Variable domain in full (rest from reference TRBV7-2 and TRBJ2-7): GAGVSQSPSNKVTEKGKDVELRCDPISGHTALYWYRQSLGQGLEFLIYFQGNSAPDKSGLPSDRFSAERTGGSVSTLTIQRTQQEDSAVYLCASSLIAGDGYEQYFGPGTRLTVT.

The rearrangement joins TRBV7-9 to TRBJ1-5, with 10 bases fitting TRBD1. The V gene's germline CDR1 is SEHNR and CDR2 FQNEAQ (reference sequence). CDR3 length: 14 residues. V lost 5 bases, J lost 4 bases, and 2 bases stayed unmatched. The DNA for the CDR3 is TGTGCCAGCAGCCCGGGACAGGGGAATCAGCCCCAGCATTTT. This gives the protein CASSPGQGNQPQHF.

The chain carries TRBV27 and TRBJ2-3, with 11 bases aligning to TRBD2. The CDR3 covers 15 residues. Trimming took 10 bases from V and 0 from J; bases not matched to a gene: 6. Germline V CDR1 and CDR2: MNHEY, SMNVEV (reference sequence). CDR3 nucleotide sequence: TGTGCCACCTCTCTAGCGGGAGGTAGCACAGATACGCAGTATTTT. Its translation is CATSLAGGSTDTQYF.

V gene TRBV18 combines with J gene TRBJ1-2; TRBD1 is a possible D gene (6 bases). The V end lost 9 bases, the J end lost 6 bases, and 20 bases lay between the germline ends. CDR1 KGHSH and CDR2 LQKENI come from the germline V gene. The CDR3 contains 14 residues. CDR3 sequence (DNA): TGTGCCAGTCACGGGCTACAGGGTATCGATGGCTACACCTTC. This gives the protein CASHGLQGIDGYTF.

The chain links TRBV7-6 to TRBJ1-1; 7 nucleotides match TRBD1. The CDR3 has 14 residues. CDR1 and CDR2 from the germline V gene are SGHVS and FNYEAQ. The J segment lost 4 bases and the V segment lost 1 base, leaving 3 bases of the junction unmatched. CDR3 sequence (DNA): TGTGCCAGCAGCTTAGGGAACAGGGGCACTGAAGCTTTCTTT. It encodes CASSLGNRGTEAFF.

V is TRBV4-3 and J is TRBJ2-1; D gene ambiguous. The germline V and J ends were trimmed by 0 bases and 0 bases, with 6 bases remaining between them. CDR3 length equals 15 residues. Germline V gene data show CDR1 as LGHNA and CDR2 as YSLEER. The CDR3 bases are TGCGCCAGCAGCCAAGATCTAGGCTCCTACAATGAGCAGTTCTTC. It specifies CASSQDLGSYNEQFF.